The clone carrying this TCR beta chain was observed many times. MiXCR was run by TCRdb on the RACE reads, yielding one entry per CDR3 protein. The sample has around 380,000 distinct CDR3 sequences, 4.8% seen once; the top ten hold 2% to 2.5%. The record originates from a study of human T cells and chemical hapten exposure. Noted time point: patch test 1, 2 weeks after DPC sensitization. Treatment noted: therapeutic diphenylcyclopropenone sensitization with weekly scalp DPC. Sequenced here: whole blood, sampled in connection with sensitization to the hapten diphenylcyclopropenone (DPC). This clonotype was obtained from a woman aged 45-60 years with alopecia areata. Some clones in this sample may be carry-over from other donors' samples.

CDR3 nucleotides: TGTGCCAGCTCACCATTACCCGGGGGCGAAGCAGATACGCAGTATTTT. Protein product: CASSPLPGGEADTQYF. The chain is built from TRBV18 and TRBJ2-3, with D perhaps matching TRBD1 or TRBD2 (6 bases each). The V gene lost 2 bases and the J gene lost 4 bases, with 16 bases spanning the gap. Germline values: CDR1 KGHSH, CDR2 LQKENI. CDR3 length: 16 residues.